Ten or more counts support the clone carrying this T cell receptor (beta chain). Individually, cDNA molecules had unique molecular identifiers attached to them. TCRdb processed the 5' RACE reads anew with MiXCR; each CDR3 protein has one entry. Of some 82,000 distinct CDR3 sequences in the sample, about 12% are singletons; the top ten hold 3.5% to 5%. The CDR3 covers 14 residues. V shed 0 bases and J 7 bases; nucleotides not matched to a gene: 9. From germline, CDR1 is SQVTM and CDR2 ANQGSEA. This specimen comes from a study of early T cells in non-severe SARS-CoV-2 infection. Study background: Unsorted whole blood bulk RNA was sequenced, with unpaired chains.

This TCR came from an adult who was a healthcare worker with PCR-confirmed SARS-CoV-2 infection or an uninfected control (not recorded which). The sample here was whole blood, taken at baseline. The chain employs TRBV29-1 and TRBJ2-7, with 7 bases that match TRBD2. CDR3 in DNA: TGCAGCGTTGAAGATCGGGGGAGGGCTGGGGAGCAGTACTTC. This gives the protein CSVEDRGRAGEQYF.